One and the same sample provided the 3 T cell receptor beta chains below, sequenced in a study of Graves' ophthalmopathy and Graves' hyperthyroidism. CDR3 regions of TCR beta were amplified from RNA transcripts. Amplification began with first-round RT-PCR using HTBI primers, then second-round multiplex PCR was performed. TCRdb re-called the multiplex PCR reads with MiXCR, one entry per CDR3 protein. The sample has 170,000 or so distinct CDR3 sequences; more than 30% are singletons. What was sequenced was peripheral blood. These receptors all come from a woman between 40 and 55 years old with Graves' ophthalmopathy.

The CDR3 coding sequence is TGTGCCAGCAGCTCCGGGACTAGCGGGAGCGTGACCCAGTACTTC. It translates to CASSSGTSGSVTQYF. The chain employs TRBV28 and TRBJ2-5, with TRBD2 identical over 14 bases. This CDR3 spans 15 amino acids. V lost 6 bases, J lost 7 bases, and 7 bases stayed unmatched. CDR1 and CDR2 (germline): MDHEN, SYDVKM.

The genes are TRBV28 and TRBJ2-2, with 7 positions matching TRBD1. CDR1 and CDR2 from the germline V gene are MDHEN and SYDVKM. J lost 1 base, V lost 5 bases, and 10 bases had no gene match. This CDR3 spans 17 amino acids. Here the CDR3 reads CASSLGQVVGNTGELFF. Here the CDR3 DNA reads TGTGCCAGCAGTCTTGGACAGGTGGTGGGGAACACCGGGGAGCTGTTTTTT.

V usage is TRBV5-1 and J usage is TRBJ1-6; 7 bases are shared with TRBD1. Germline CDR1 SGHRS, CDR2 YFSETQ. The CDR3 sequence is 17 residues long. The junction had 10 bases not matched to a gene; V was cut back by 7 bases and J by 0 bases. The CDR3 region is CASSDRSPDSYNSPLHF. For the CDR3, the DNA is TGCGCCAGCTCGGACAGGTCCCCTGACTCCTATAATTCACCCCTCCACTTT.